This T cell receptor (beta chain) comes out of a study of cytomegalovirus exposure and HLA in healthy donors. General study points: Links to common viral pathogens appeared, in a later analysis, for several of the most significant clusters. Across donors, most TCRs were seen rarely, yet some public ones were widespread. Of the V segments, some could not be distinguished, including TRBV6-2 and TRBV6-3, and were excluded. The classifier was said to identify cytomegalovirus status with high specificity and sensitivity.

The CDR3 sequence is 13 residues long. Trimming stripped 2 bases from V and 3 bases from J, with 8 bases between. The germline V gene encodes CDR1 SGHNT and CDR2 YYREEE (reference sequence). Worth noting for this clone: What it binds is unknown.

Amplification used 60 Vbeta primers and 13 Jbeta primers. Profiled with immunoSEQ multiplex PCR; TCRdb holds only in-frame clones, not every one. The repertoire holds 80,000 to 100,000 clones, with around 73% as singletons. The chain carries TRBV5-4 and TRBJ1-1; D perhaps matches TRBD1 (5 bases). Sequencing used PBMCs. This clonotype was sampled from a man aged 35 to 55 in good health and CMV-seronegative. The CDR3 loop is CASSFPGYTEAFF. The CDR3 region has the DNA TGTGCCAGCAGCTTTCCAGGGTACACTGAAGCTTTCTTT.